This T cell receptor (beta chain) was found in a study of PD-1 blockade in mismatch repair-deficient tumors. Across the whole study: Patients had about a dozen mismatch repair-deficient cancer types and were previously treated and progressing.

All patients were mismatch repair deficient, assessed by either PCR or immunohistochemistry. Three pembrolizumab responders had their TCRs sequenced. V gave up 1 base and J gave up 5 bases; unmatched junction bases: 11. The germline CDR1 and CDR2 sequences are SNHLY and FYNNEI. This CDR3 is built from 16 residues. This clone was counted once. Clones were read by immunoSEQ multiplex PCR, and TCRdb kept only the in-frame ones, dropping some. Seen here are about 84,000 clones, around 85% observed once, and the top ten hold just over 2.5%. Source: peripheral blood, taken 12 weeks after starting pembrolizumab. The receptor's source is an adult with mismatch repair-deficient cancer. The rearrangement joins TRBV2 to TRBJ2-7; TRBD1 agrees at 7 bases. The CDR3 is CASSEGRAGGLDEQYF. The CDR3 DNA reads as TGTGCCAGCAGTGAAGGTCGGGCAGGGGGTCTAGACGAGCAGTACTTC.